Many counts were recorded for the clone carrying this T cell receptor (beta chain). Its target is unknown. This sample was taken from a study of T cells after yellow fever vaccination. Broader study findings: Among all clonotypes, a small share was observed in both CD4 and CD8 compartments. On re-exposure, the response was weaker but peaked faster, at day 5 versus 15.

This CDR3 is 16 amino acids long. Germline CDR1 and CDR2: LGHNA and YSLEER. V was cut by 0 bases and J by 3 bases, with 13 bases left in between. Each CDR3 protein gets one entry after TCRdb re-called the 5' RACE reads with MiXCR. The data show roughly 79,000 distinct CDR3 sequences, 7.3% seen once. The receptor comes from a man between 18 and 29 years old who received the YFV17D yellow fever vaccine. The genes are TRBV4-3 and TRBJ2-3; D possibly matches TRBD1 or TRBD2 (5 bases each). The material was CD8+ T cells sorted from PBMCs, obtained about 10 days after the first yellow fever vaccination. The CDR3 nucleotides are TGCGCCAGCAGCCAAGAGGGGGTCGGGTTTACAGATACGCAGTATTTT. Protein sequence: CASSQEGVGFTDTQYF.